The sequence of this T cell receptor beta chain was determined in a study of T cells in Graves' hyperthyroidism and ophthalmopathy. Amplified TCR beta CDR3 regions derived from RNA transcripts. First-round RT-PCR targeting the TCR CDR3 was performed with the HTBI primer set. TCRdb used MiXCR to reprocess the multiplex PCR reads, holding one entry per CDR3 protein. The sample contains about 760,000 distinct CDR3 sequences, under 45% of which appear only once. The CDR3 length is 16 residues. Germline CDR1 reads DFQATT; CDR2 reads SNEGSKA (reference sequence). J was trimmed by 5 bases and V by 6 bases; bases with no gene match: 13. Fresh peripheral blood, roughly 10 ml, was the source of the PBMCs.

Sequencing was performed on blood. This clonotype was sampled from a woman in her thirties or forties with Graves' hyperthyroidism. The chain carries TRBV20-1 and TRBJ2-7; 13 nucleotides line up with TRBD2. The CDR3 bases are TGCAGTGCAGTCCCGGGACTAGCGGGGTACCCTAACGAGCAGTACTTC. This codes for CSAVPGLAGYPNEQYF.